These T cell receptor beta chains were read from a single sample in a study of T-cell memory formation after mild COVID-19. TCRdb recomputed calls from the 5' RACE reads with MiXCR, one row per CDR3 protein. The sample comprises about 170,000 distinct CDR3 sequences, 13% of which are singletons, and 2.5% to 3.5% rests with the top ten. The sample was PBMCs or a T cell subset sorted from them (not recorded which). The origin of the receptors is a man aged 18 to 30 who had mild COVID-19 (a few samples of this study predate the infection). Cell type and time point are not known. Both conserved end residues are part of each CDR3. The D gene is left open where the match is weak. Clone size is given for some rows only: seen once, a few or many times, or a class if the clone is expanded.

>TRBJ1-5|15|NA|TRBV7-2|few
CASSSSRGGNQPQHF
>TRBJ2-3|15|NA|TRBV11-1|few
CASSFGRPSTDTQYF
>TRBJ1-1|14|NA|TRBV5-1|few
CASSQGQTGTEAFF
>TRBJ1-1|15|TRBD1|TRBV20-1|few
CSARGQGQEVTEAFF
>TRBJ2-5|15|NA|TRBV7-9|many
CASSYARTLGETQYF
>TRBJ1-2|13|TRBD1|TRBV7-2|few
CASSLLQGDGYTF
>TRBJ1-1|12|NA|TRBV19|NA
CASSPSNTEAFF
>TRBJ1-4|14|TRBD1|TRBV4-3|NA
CASSRDRLNEKLFF
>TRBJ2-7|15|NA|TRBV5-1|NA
CASSPGAPNSYEQYF
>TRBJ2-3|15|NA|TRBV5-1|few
CASSLDSGATDTQYF
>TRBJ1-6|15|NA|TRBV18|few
CASSPGLQGTSPLHF
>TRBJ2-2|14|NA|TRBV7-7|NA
CASSFGRNTGELFF
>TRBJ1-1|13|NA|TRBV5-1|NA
CASSPEPNTEAFF
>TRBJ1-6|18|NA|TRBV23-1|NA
CASSQLPGSKRSNSPLHF
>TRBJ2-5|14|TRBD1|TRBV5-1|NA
CASSHGQARETQYF
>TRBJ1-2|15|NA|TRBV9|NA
CASSETPDPSYGYTF
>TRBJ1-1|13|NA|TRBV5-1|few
CASREGVNTEAFF
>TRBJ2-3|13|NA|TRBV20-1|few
CSARFPPGITQYF
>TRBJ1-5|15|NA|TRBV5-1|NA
CASSFNGDSNQPQHF
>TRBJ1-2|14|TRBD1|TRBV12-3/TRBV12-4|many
CASSLNDRVEGYTF
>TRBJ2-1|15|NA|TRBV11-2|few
CASSQGGVSYNEQFF
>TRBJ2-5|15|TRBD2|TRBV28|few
CASSSPSGGAKTQYF
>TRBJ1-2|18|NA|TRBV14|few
CASSQAHGRQVANYGYTF